These 26 T cell receptor beta chains were sequenced from one sample in a study of cytomegalovirus exposure and HLA in healthy donors. The primer mix had 60 Vbeta and 13 Jbeta primers. The data were produced by immunoSEQ multiplex PCR, yet TCRdb's version contains in-frame clones alone and is incomplete. The listing contains 200,000 to 250,000 clones. The specimen sequenced was PBMCs. All receptors come from a woman in her 30s in good health and CMV-seropositive.

This sequence joins TRBV7-9 and TRBJ1-4; TRBD1 aligns across 8 bases. Germline lookup yields CDR1 SEHNR and CDR2 FQNEAQ (reference sequence). The CDR3 extends over 14 amino acids. After removal of 5 bases from V and 7 bases from J, the junction contained 6 bases not matched to a gene. This CDR3 reads CASSLYGQGEKLFF. CDR3 bases: TGTGCCAGCAGCCTATACGGACAGGGTGAAAAACTGTTTTTT.

The chain links TRBV7-9 to TRBJ2-3, with D perhaps TRBD2 (6 bases). V dropped 2 bases and J dropped 2 bases, with 11 bases sitting between them. CDR1 and CDR2 (germline): SEHNR, FQNEAQ (reference sequence). The CDR3 is 15 residues long. In DNA form, the CDR3 reads TGTGCCAGCAGCTTACTTGCTAGCGCCACAGATACGCAGTATTTT. Translating gives CASSLLASATDTQYF. The full variable domain, in which reference TRBV7-9 and TRBJ2-3 provide the parts outside the CDR3, is DTGVSQNPRHKITKRGQNVTFRCDPISEHNRLYWYRQTLGQGPEFLTYFQNEAQLEKSRLLSDRFSAERPKGSFSTLEIQRTEQGDSAMYLCASSLLASATDTQYFGPGTRLTVL.

The chain couples TRBV15 to TRBJ2-2; 8 positions agree with TRBD1. CDR3 length equals 16 residues. In germline, CDR1 is LNHNV, CDR2 YYDKDF (reference sequence). The ends lost 4 bases at V and 0 bases at J; junction bases unmatched: 4. CDR3 amino acids: CATSTRTGTNTGELFF. CDR3 in DNA: TGTGCCACCAGCACTCGGACAGGGACGAACACCGGGGAGCTGTTTTTT.

The J gene is TRBJ1-2, the V gene TRBV19, with 10 bases aligning to TRBD1. Germline V gene lookup returns CDR1 LNHDA and CDR2 SQIVND (reference sequence). The CDR3 extends over 13 amino acids. Losses at the gene ends were 10 bases for V and 5 bases for J; bases not matched to a gene: 7. The DNA of the CDR3 is TGTGCCACCGTGGACAGGGGGAGGTATGGCTACACCTTC. It specifies CATVDRGRYGYTF.

The gene calls are TRBV11-2 and TRBJ1-1; D is undetermined. The CDR3 runs to 15 residues. CDR1 SGHAT and CDR2 FQNNGV come from the germline V gene. Trimming cost V 0 bases and J 7 bases, with 15 bases left between them. For the CDR3, the DNA is TGTGCCAGCAGCTTAGAATACCCGGGAGGAGTTGAAGCTTTCTTT. Translating it yields CASSLEYPGGVEAFF.

The V gene is TRBV6-6, the J gene TRBJ1-2; TRBD1 agrees at 8 bases. The germline V gene has CDR1 MNHNY and CDR2 SVGAGI (reference sequence). The V gene end was trimmed by 6 bases and the J gene end by 8 bases; junction bases not matched to a gene: 2. The CDR3 loop spans 11 amino acids. CDR3 residues: CASRDRDGYTF. The CDR3 DNA is TGTGCCAGCAGGGACAGGGACGGCTACACCTTC.

The chain couples TRBV10-3 to TRBJ2-7; 9 positions agree with TRBD2. Per germline, CDR1 ENHRY and CDR2 SYGVKD. CDR3 length: 17 amino acids. Trimming cost V 11 bases and J 3 bases; bases outside gene matches: 20. DNA for the CDR3: TGTGCCTCAACCGGGGGGACTAGCACACGCGGGATCTACGAGCAGTACTTC. Residues: CASTGGTSTRGIYEQYF.

The V and J genes are TRBV10-2 and TRBJ1-1; a possible D gene is TRBD1 (5 bases). V was cut by 4 bases and J by 8 bases, with 11 bases left in between. The CDR3 covers 12 residues. Per the germline V gene, CDR1 is WSHSY and CDR2 is SAAADI. CDR3 nucleotide sequence: TGCGCCAGCAGTGGGGCGGGGGTGGAAGCTTTCTTT. This sequence encodes CASSGAGVEAFF.

The J gene is TRBJ2-5, the V gene TRBV5-6; the D is unclear. Trimming shortened V by 2 bases and J by 5 bases, and 4 bases separated the two germline ends. This CDR3 has 11 amino acids. Germline loops: CDR1 SGHDT, CDR2 YYEEEE. DNA for the CDR3: TGTGCCAGCAGCTTTCGGGAGACCCAGTACTTC. Its translation is CASSFRETQYF.

This rearrangement joins TRBV5-8 to TRBJ2-7, with TRBD1 matching 11 bases. With V trimmed by 1 base and J by 7 bases, 7 bases remained unmatched. The CDR3 is 15 residues long. The V gene's germline CDR1 is SGHTS and CDR2 YDEGEE. CDR3 nucleotide sequence: TGTGCCAGCAGCTTGTTGGGACAGGGGGTGGGAGAGCAGTACTTC. Encoded protein: CASSLLGQGVGEQYF. The complete variable domain, with remaining parts taken from reference TRBV5-8 and TRBJ2-7, reads EAGVTQSPTHLIKTRGQQATLRCSPISGHTSVYWYQQALGLGLQFLLWYDEGEERNRGNFPPRFSGRQFPNYSSELNVNALELEDSALYLCASSLLGQGVGEQYFGPGTRLTVT.

The chain has TRBV12-5 and TRBJ2-3, with a weak D call TRBD2 (6 bases). Deletions cut 6 bases from V and 3 bases from J, with 13 bases between. This CDR3 region has 14 residues. Germline V gene data show CDR1 as LGHNT and CDR2 as FRNRAP. The CDR3 DNA is TGTGCTAGTGGCCCCTTCGGGGGAACAGATACGCAGTATTTT. Translated, it gives CASGPFGGTDTQYF.

The chain links TRBV19 to TRBJ2-1, with D possibly TRBD1 on 5 matching bases. From germline, CDR1 is LNHDA and CDR2 SQIVND (reference sequence). The CDR3 covers 13 residues. V was pared by 5 bases and J by 3 bases, with 8 bases between. The CDR3 region is CASSFTGYNEQFF. CDR3 coding DNA: TGTGCCAGTAGTTTTACAGGCTACAATGAGCAGTTCTTC.

The rearrangement joins TRBV6-1 to TRBJ1-4; D gene ambiguous. The CDR3 loop spans 15 amino acids. V gave up 5 bases and J gave up 5 bases, with 15 bases separating them. CDR1 and CDR2 from the germline V gene are MNHNS and SASEGT. The chain's CDR3 is CASSSLQTGNEKLFF. The CDR3 region has the DNA TGTGCCAGCAGTTCCCTGCAGACGGGGAATGAAAAACTGTTTTTT.

Comment on this clone: Other DNA variants within this sample encode the same CDR3. V usage is TRBV18 and J usage is TRBJ1-5; D remains unclear. This CDR3 spans 13 amino acids. V shed 3 bases and J shed 5 bases, with 8 bases lying between them. Germline CDR1 is KGHSH and CDR2 is LQKENI. The CDR3 coding sequence is TGTGCCAGCTCACCTGGCCGGGATCAGCCCCAGCATTTT. Amino acids: CASSPGRDQPQHF. The full variable domain, completed using reference TRBV18 and TRBJ1-5, is NAGVMQNPRHLVRRRGQEARLRCSPMKGHSHVYWYRQLPEEGLKFMVYLQKENIIDESGMPKERFSAEFPKEGPSILRIQQVVRGDSAAYFCASSPGRDQPQHFGDGTRLSIL.

V usage is TRBV28 and J usage is TRBJ2-7; 10 nucleotides agree with TRBD1. The CDR3 is made up of 16 amino acids. V lost 6 bases to trimming and J lost 5 bases; unmatched junction nucleotides: 13. Germline values: CDR1 MDHEN, CDR2 SYDVKM. The CDR3 DNA sequence: TGTGCCAGCAGCCAAGGGTGGGGGACAGGGGCCCACGAGCAGTACTTC. It yields the protein CASSQGWGTGAHEQYF.

CDR3 bases: TGTGCCAGCAGTTTTTCAGGATTCAGCTCTGGAAACACCATATATTTT. Its protein product is CASSFSGFSSGNTIYF. The chain carries TRBV28 and TRBJ1-3; D is uncertain. The length of the CDR3 is 16 residues. V lost 3 bases and J lost 0, with 12 bases in between. Germline V CDR1 and CDR2: MDHEN, SYDVKM.

The CDR3 bases are TGTGCCAGCAGTCCAGACAGGGGGCTAGGGGAGCAGTACTTC. Translated: CASSPDRGLGEQYF. The chain recombines TRBV27 with TRBJ2-7; 10 bases are a match to TRBD1. The CDR3 loop spans 14 amino acids. Germline trimming cut 5 bases from V and 7 bases from J; bases unmatched to any gene: 8. The germline V gene encodes CDR1 MNHEY and CDR2 SMNVEV (reference sequence).

The rearrangement uses TRBV6-5 and TRBJ1-1; D gene unclear. The CDR3 covers 14 residues. Germline-derived CDR1 and CDR2 are MNHEY and SVGAGI. Trimming pared 6 bases from V and 2 bases from J, leaving 13 bases between. The CDR3 nucleotides read TGTGCCAGCAGCTCTAAGTACCAAAACACTGAAGCTTTCTTT. It translates to CASSSKYQNTEAFF.

The rearrangement links TRBV5-5 to TRBJ2-7, with 10 nucleotides matching TRBD1. CDR1 and CDR2 (germline): SGHKS, YYEKEE (reference sequence). Unmatched junction bases numbered 3, after V lost 3 bases and J lost 3 bases. The CDR3 has 14 residues. The DNA for the CDR3 is TGTGCCAGCAGCTCTCGGACAGGGGGCTACGAGCAGTACTTC. This codes for CASSSRTGGYEQYF. The whole variable domain, filled in from reference TRBV5-5 and TRBJ2-7, reads DAGVTQSPTHLIKTRGQQVTLRCSPISGHKSVSWYQQVLGQGPQFIFQYYEKEERGRGNFPDRFSARQFPNYSSELNVNALLLGDSALYLCASSSRTGGYEQYFGPGTRLTVT.

The J gene is TRBJ2-5, the V gene TRBV7-6; 13 nucleotides match TRBD2. Germline V gene lookup returns CDR1 SGHVS and CDR2 FNYEAQ. CDR3 length: 15 amino acids. The V segment lost 5 bases and the J segment 5 bases; nucleotides outside the gene matches: 5. The CDR3 loop is CASSQGLAGPETQYF. In nucleotides, the CDR3 is TGTGCCAGCAGCCAGGGACTAGCGGGACCCGAGACCCAGTACTTC.

The V and J genes are TRBV7-2 and TRBJ1-2; D is unresolved. The CDR3 extends over 15 amino acids. Trimming took 1 base from V and 0 from J, leaving 9 bases between them. Germline values: CDR1 SGHTA, CDR2 FQGNSA. The CDR3 region has the DNA TGTGCCAGCAGCTTAGGGGAGGGAGCTAACTATGGCTACACCTTC. Encoded protein: CASSLGEGANYGYTF.

The chain combines TRBV11-2 with TRBJ2-4; possibly TRBD2 for D (5 bases). With 3 bases removed from V and 0 bases from J, the gap between germline ends came to 15 bases. CDR3 size: 17 residues. The germline V gene encodes CDR1 SGHAT and CDR2 FQNNGV. The CDR3 sequence: CASSFSGFNLAKNIQYF. The CDR3 DNA reads TGTGCCAGCAGCTTTTCGGGATTTAACCTAGCCAAAAACATTCAGTACTTC.

The chain couples TRBV5-1 to TRBJ1-1; D not resolved. CDR1 SGHRS and CDR2 YFSETQ come from the germline V gene. V gave up 3 bases and J gave up 6 bases, with 15 bases separating them. The CDR3 has 14 residues. CDR3 DNA: TGCGCCAGCAGCTCCATGAGGGTTCCTTCTGAAGCTTTCTTT. Protein sequence: CASSSMRVPSEAFF.

As concerns this clone: Other DNA sequences in the sample encode the same CDR3. The rearrangement links TRBV15 to TRBJ2-7; maybe TRBD2 (6 bases). CDR3 size: 15 residues. In germline, CDR1 is LNHNV, CDR2 YYDKDF (reference sequence). The V end lost 3 bases, the J end lost 2 bases, and 14 bases lay between the germline ends. CDR3 nucleotides: TGTGCCACCAGCAGCGGAAGCGGGCTCGCCTACGAGCAGTACTTC. This codes for CATSSGSGLAYEQYF. The variable domain in full, completed from reference TRBV15 and TRBJ2-7, reads DAMVIQNPRYQVTQFGKPVTLSCSQTLNHNVMYWYQQKSSQAPKLLFHYYDKDFNNEADTPDNFQSRRPNTSFCFLDIRSPGLGDTAMYLCATSSGSGLAYEQYFGPGTRLTVT.

The V and J genes are TRBV4-1 and TRBJ2-5, with 8 bases fitting TRBD2. Germline CDR1 reads MGHRA; CDR2 reads YSYEKL. The trim removed 0 bases at V and 5 bases at J, leaving 8 bases unmatched. The CDR3 covers 16 residues. The CDR3: CASSQDRRGAWETQYF. In DNA form, the CDR3 reads TGCGCCAGCAGCCAAGATAGGCGGGGGGCCTGGGAGACCCAGTACTTC.

The rearrangement uses TRBV6-1 and TRBJ1-2; no clear D. Trimming took off 6 bases at V and 4 bases at J, with 6 bases between the two ends. Germline CDR1 MNHNS, CDR2 SASEGT. The length of the CDR3 is 11 residues. CDR3 loop: CASRYSYGYTF. In DNA form, the CDR3 reads TGTGCCAGCAGATACAGCTATGGCTACACCTTC.